What follows are 32 T cell receptor beta chains derived from one specimen sequenced in a study of Ad26.COV2.S vaccination and SARS-CoV-2 variants. Produced via immunoSEQ multiplex PCR; TCRdb's table is partial and in-frame only. The table lists approximately 240,000 clones, approximately 87% of them singletons, with around 11% in the top ten. Described treatment: roughly 19 received Ad26.COV2.S at low or high dose, single or two shots; 5 received placebo; per-sample allocation not given. Specimens were obtained on day 63 following the first vaccine or placebo injection. The sequences come from peripheral blood, collected in a trial of Ad26.COV2.S vaccine versus placebo. The receptor source for this set is a person between 18 and 65 years old who received the Ad26.COV2.S COVID-19 vaccine or a placebo.

The V call is TRBV6-2 or TRBV6-3, the J call TRBJ2-7; 11 bases match TRBD1. Germline CDR1 and CDR2: MNHEY and SVGEGT. This CDR3 has 16 residues. The J segment lost 7 bases and the V segment lost 3 bases, leaving 11 bases of the junction unmatched. The CDR3 DNA sequence: TGTGCCAGCAGTTATCCCCGGACAGGGGGCTTGTGGGAGCAGTACTTC. Encoded protein: CASSYPRTGGLWEQYF.

The rearrangement links TRBV25-1 to TRBJ1-6; D not certain. CDR1 is MGHDK and CDR2 is SYGVNS in the germline V gene. The CDR3 consists of 12 residues. V was clipped by 10 bases and J by 4 bases, with 8 bases between them. The CDR3 DNA reads as TGTGCCACCTCCAGATATAATTCACCCCTCCACTTT. Its protein product is CATSRYNSPLHF. The full variable domain, rest sourced from reference TRBV25-1 and TRBJ1-6, is EADIYQTPRYLVIGTGKKITLECSQTMGHDKMYWYQQDPGMELHLIHYSYGVNSTEKGDLSSESTVSRIRTEHFPLTLESARPSHTSQYLCATSRYNSPLHFGNGTRLTVT.

The chain employs TRBV5-1 and TRBJ2-1; a weak D match, TRBD2 (6 bases). Germline V gene data show CDR1 as SGHRS and CDR2 as YFSETQ. Deletions cut 4 bases from V and 2 bases from J, with 13 bases between. The CDR3 has 15 residues. This CDR3 reads CASSRGGIAYNEQFF. The CDR3 DNA sequence: TGCGCCAGCAGCCGAGGAGGGATCGCCTACAATGAGCAGTTCTTC.

This chain uses TRBV3-1 (or the pseudogene TRBV3-2) with TRBJ2-7; D is possibly TRBD1 (5 bases). Germline V CDR1 and CDR2: LGHDT, YNNKEL (reference sequence). Deletions cut 3 bases from V and 2 bases from J, with 23 bases between. The CDR3 is 18 residues long. The chain's CDR3 is CASSHPKAVDNPPYEQYF. The CDR3 nucleotides are TGTGCCAGCAGCCACCCGAAGGCCGTGGACAACCCCCCCTACGAGCAGTACTTC.

The V call is TRBV4-1, the J call TRBJ2-5; 7 nucleotides agree with TRBD2. The CDR3 consists of 18 residues. Germline trimming cut 3 bases from V and 0 bases from J; bases unmatched to any gene: 13. Germline CDR1 is MGHRA and CDR2 is YSYEKL. CDR3 nucleotides: TGCGCCAGCAGCCAGAGATTGGCTAGCGGATATTACCAAGAGACCCAGTACTTC. It specifies CASSQRLASGYYQETQYF.

This chain links TRBV11-1 with TRBJ1-3, with D unclear. In germline, CDR1 is SGHAT, CDR2 FQDESV (reference sequence). This CDR3 has 13 amino acids. The V and J ends lost 5 bases and 4 bases respectively, with 9 bases between them. DNA for the CDR3: TGTGCCAGCAGCCCCTACACCGGAAACACCATATATTTT. The encoded protein is CASSPYTGNTIYF.

This clone was seen only once. The V and J genes are TRBV6-5 and TRBJ1-1, with unresolved D. CDR3 size: 11 residues. The V gene lost 6 bases and the J gene lost 7 bases, with 9 bases spanning the gap. Germline values: CDR1 MNHEY, CDR2 SVGAGI. The CDR3 reads CASSHFSEAFF. CDR3 DNA: TGTGCCAGCAGCCATTTCAGTGAAGCTTTCTTT.

J is TRBJ2-2 and V is TRBV14; D possibly uses TRBD1 or TRBD2 (5 bases each). The CDR3 extends over 15 amino acids. CDR1 SGHDN and CDR2 FVKESK come from the germline V gene. V was clipped by 6 bases and J by 0 bases, with 11 bases between them. This CDR3 is CASRGGTANTGELFF. CDR3 nucleotides: TGTGCCAGCAGAGGTGGGACCGCGAACACCGGGGAGCTGTTTTTT.

CDR3 amino acids: CASRQGALYQPQHF. The CDR3 DNA follows: TGTGCCAGCCGACAGGGGGCACTTTATCAGCCCCAGCATTTT. V usage is TRBV19 and J usage is TRBJ1-5; TRBD1 agrees at 10 bases. This CDR3 contains 14 residues. Germline CDR1 and CDR2: LNHDA and SQIVND (reference sequence). V lost 9 bases, J lost 5 bases, and 7 bases stayed unmatched.

This clone was counted a few times. The chain employs TRBV6-5 and TRBJ2-1, with D tentatively TRBD2 (6 bases). Trimming left V 8 bases short and J 9 bases short, with 11 bases between. The germline V gene encodes CDR1 MNHEY and CDR2 SVGAGI. This CDR3 is 11 amino acids long. The CDR3 region has the DNA TGTGCCAGCCGAATCGGGAGTGAGCAGTTCTTC. It translates to CASRIGSEQFF.

This rearrangement joins TRBV7-8 to TRBJ1-5, with 7 bases identical to TRBD1. Germline trimming cut 4 bases from V and 1 base from J; bases unmatched to any gene: 4. Germline lookup yields CDR1 SGHVS and CDR2 FQNEAQ. CDR3 size: 15 residues. Here the CDR3 reads CASSSNRGSNQPQHF. The CDR3 region has the DNA TGTGCCAGCAGCTCCAACAGGGGAAGCAATCAGCCCCAGCATTTT. The full variable domain, with the rest looked up from reference TRBV7-8 and TRBJ1-5, is GAGVSQSPRYKVAKRGQDVALRCDPISGHVSLFWYQQALGQGPEFLTYFQNEAQLDKSGLPSDRFFAERPEGSVSTLKIQRTQQEDSAVYLCASSSNRGSNQPQHFGDGTRLSIL.

The chain combines TRBV7-8 with TRBJ2-1; D possibly corresponds to TRBD2 (5 bases). Germline V gives CDR1 SGHVS, CDR2 FQNEAQ. V was clipped by 2 bases and J by 4 bases, with 12 bases between them. The CDR3 contains 15 residues. The CDR3 is CASSLLRGTYNEQFF. The CDR3, as DNA: TGTGCCAGCAGCTTATTACGGGGAACGTACAATGAGCAGTTCTTC.

The rearrangement joins TRBV18 to TRBJ1-3; D remains unclear. The germline V and J ends were trimmed by 3 bases and 4 bases, with 7 bases remaining between them. The germline V gene encodes CDR1 KGHSH and CDR2 LQKENI. The CDR3 loop spans 13 amino acids. The CDR3 region has the DNA TGTGCCAGCTCACCCCAGCAGGGAAACACCATATATTTT. The encoded protein is CASSPQQGNTIYF.

The chain employs TRBV4-3 and TRBJ1-3; maybe TRBD1 (6 bases). Germline assignment: CDR1 LGHNA and CDR2 YSLEER. V was shortened by 4 bases and J by 0 bases, with 16 bases between the two germline ends. CDR3 length equals 17 residues. The CDR3 DNA reads as TGCGCCAGCAGCCTTCATTACAGGGAAAGCTCTGGAAACACCATATATTTT. Its protein product is CASSLHYRESSGNTIYF.

The V and J genes are TRBV28 and TRBJ2-5, with D hard to call. Germline lookup yields CDR1 MDHEN and CDR2 SYDVKM. This CDR3 is built from 15 residues. The V end lost 1 base, the J end lost 0 bases, and 9 bases lay between the germline ends. The CDR3 spells CASSLFRAYQETQYF. The CDR3 bases are TGTGCCAGCAGTTTATTTCGGGCGTACCAAGAGACCCAGTACTTC.

This chain uses TRBV2 with TRBJ1-5; maybe TRBD1 (6 bases). CDR1 and CDR2 from the germline V gene are SNHLY and FYNNEI. CDR3 length: 17 residues. Trimming shortened V by 0 bases and J by 1 base, and 13 bases separated the two germline ends. Here the CDR3 DNA reads TGTGCCAGCAGTGAAGCCCTCACAGGGAACAGCAATCAGCCCCAGCATTTT. Translation: CASSEALTGNSNQPQHF.

This chain links TRBV9 with TRBJ2-5, with D possibly being TRBD1 (5 bases). With 0 bases removed from V and 1 base from J, the gap between germline ends came to 13 bases. CDR3 length: 16 amino acids. CDR1 is SGDLS and CDR2 is YYNGEE in the germline V gene. In DNA, the CDR3 is TGTGCCAGCAGCGTAGCTACAGGAGCTGGCCAAGAGACCCAGTACTTC. Residues: CASSVATGAGQETQYF.

The chain is built from TRBV28 and TRBJ1-3; D uncertain. CDR1 is MDHEN, CDR2 SYDVKM, per germline. The germline V and J ends were trimmed by 2 bases and 5 bases, with 7 bases remaining between them. The CDR3 has 13 amino acids. The CDR3 nucleotides read TGTGCCAGCAGTTTAAACGGGAGAAACACCATATATTTT. It translates to CASSLNGRNTIYF.

This rearrangement joins TRBV4-2 to TRBJ2-4, with TRBD2 matching over 10 bases. The CDR3 covers 19 residues. The germline CDR1 and CDR2 sequences are LGHNA and YNFKEQ. V lost 1 base and J lost 3; bases outside the gene matches: 12. CDR3 coding DNA: TGTGCCAGCAGCCAAGGAAAGATGTGGGCTAGCGGGGGCAAAAACATTCAGTACTTC. This translates into CASSQGKMWASGGKNIQYF.

The chain links TRBV6-5 to TRBJ1-2; no definite D call. The CDR3 contains 14 residues. V was clipped by 5 bases and J by 6 bases, with 16 bases between them. From germline, CDR1 is MNHEY and CDR2 SVGAGI. The CDR3 sequence is CASSPTSGRHGYTF. For the CDR3, the DNA is TGTGCCAGCAGTCCCACTTCGGGAAGGCATGGCTACACCTTC.

The V and J genes are TRBV9 and TRBJ2-7; tentatively, D is TRBD1 (5 bases). The CDR3 loop spans 21 amino acids. Germline V gene data show CDR1 as SGDLS and CDR2 as YYNGEE. V lost 7 bases and J 1 base, leaving 36 bases between the germline ends. The CDR3 bases are TGTGCCAGCCTTTTTAGGGGTTCGTCCCAGAGCAGTTATGGTACTTCCTACGAGCAGTACTTC. Its translation is CASLFRGSSQSSYGTSYEQYF.

This chain joins TRBV7-2 and TRBJ2-7; 16 bases agree with TRBD2. The V and J ends lost 0 bases and 1 base, in that order; junction bases with no gene match: 6. The CDR3 is 19 amino acids. Germline-derived CDR1 and CDR2 are SGHTA and FQGNSA. CDR3 amino acids: CASSLAGTSGRVGSYEQYF. CDR3 coding DNA: TGTGCCAGCAGCTTAGCCGGGACTAGCGGGAGGGTTGGATCCTACGAGCAGTACTTC.

V and J are TRBV3-1 (or the pseudogene TRBV3-2) and TRBJ2-3; D gene unclear. The germline V and J ends were trimmed by 3 bases and 6 bases, with 19 bases remaining between them. The CDR3 runs 16 residues. The V gene's germline CDR1 is LGHDT and CDR2 YNNKEL (reference sequence). Written as DNA, the CDR3 is TGTGCCAGCAGCCACCATTCCACTGGGCCAGGCGATACGCAGTATTTT. It encodes CASSHHSTGPGDTQYF.

The chain couples TRBV19 to TRBJ1-5; no reliable D call. CDR3 length equals 15 residues. Trimming cost V 1 base and J 3 bases, with 10 bases left between them. Germline CDR1 LNHDA, CDR2 SQIVND (reference sequence). The CDR3 region is CASSIVGIPNQPQHF. Written as DNA, the CDR3 is TGTGCCAGTAGTATAGTGGGGATCCCCAATCAGCCCCAGCATTTT.

The chain is built from TRBV5-4 and TRBJ2-5, with unresolved D. Germline V gene sequence: CDR1 SGHNT, CDR2 YYREEE (reference sequence). V shed 4 bases and J shed 5 bases, with 9 bases lying between them. CDR3 size: 12 residues. The CDR3 loop reads CASSPVGETQYF. CDR3 nucleotide sequence: TGTGCCAGCAGCCCGGTTGGGGAGACCCAGTACTTC.

The J gene is TRBJ2-5, the V gene TRBV6-5, with D perhaps TRBD1 or TRBD2 (5 bases each). The V end lost 1 base, the J end lost 4 bases, and 10 bases lay between the germline ends. Per the germline V gene, CDR1 is MNHEY and CDR2 is SVGAGI. The CDR3 covers 14 residues. CDR3 nucleotides: TGTGCCAGCAGTTACTTGATTGGGGGAGAGACCCAGTACTTC. Protein sequence: CASSYLIGGETQYF.

This chain uses TRBV2 with TRBJ1-1, with TRBD1 matching over 8 bases. Looked up from germline, CDR1 is SNHLY and CDR2 is FYNNEI. The trim removed 6 bases at V and 5 bases at J, leaving 11 bases unmatched. The CDR3 spans 15 residues. Here the CDR3 DNA reads TGTGCCAGCAGGAACGGGCCAGGGGGCTATACTGAAGCTTTCTTT. Translation: CASRNGPGGYTEAFF.

V usage is TRBV19 and J usage is TRBJ1-2; 8 bases align to TRBD1. V gave up 5 bases and J gave up 8 bases; unmatched junction bases: 7. This CDR3 region has 13 residues. Germline V gene lookup returns CDR1 LNHDA and CDR2 SQIVND (reference sequence). Here the CDR3 DNA reads TGTGCCAGTAGTTCCAGGGGGCGCCGAGGCTACACCTTC. It codes for CASSSRGRRGYTF.

The chain employs TRBV7-3 and TRBJ2-3; possibly TRBD2 for D (7 bases). CDR1 is SGHTA, CDR2 FQGTGA, per germline. The V end lost 3 bases, the J end lost 3 bases, and 19 bases lay between the germline ends. The CDR3 is 17 amino acids. The CDR3 region has the DNA TGTGCCAGCAGCTTTGGGGGCGCGGGGGTGGCTACAGATACGCAGTATTTT. Amino acids: CASSFGGAGVATDTQYF.

The chain couples TRBV2 to TRBJ2-4; 9 nucleotides align to TRBD1. Losses at the gene ends were 6 bases for V and 7 bases for J; bases not matched to a gene: 1. Per germline, CDR1 SNHLY and CDR2 FYNNEI. The CDR3 covers 12 residues. DNA for the CDR3: TGTGCCAGCAGCGGACAGGGGAACATTCAGTACTTC. It translates to CASSGQGNIQYF.

The J gene is TRBJ2-3, the V gene TRBV18; perhaps TRBD1 as D (6 bases). Trimming removed 2 bases at V and 6 bases at J, with 12 bases between. The CDR3 length is 14 residues. Per the germline V gene, CDR1 is KGHSH and CDR2 is LQKENI. CDR3 nucleotide sequence: TGTGCCAGCTCACCAGGACAGCACCCCGATACGCAGTATTTT. This translates into CASSPGQHPDTQYF.

The V call is TRBV28, the J call TRBJ2-7, with D maybe TRBD1 (5 bases). The CDR3 is 12 amino acids. Germline V lookup: CDR1 MDHEN, CDR2 SYDVKM. The ends were cut back, 5 bases at V and 4 bases at J, with 9 bases in the middle. CDR3 protein: CASSTRQYEQYF. In nucleotides, the CDR3 is TGTGCCAGCAGTACGCGACAGTACGAGCAGTACTTC.